The clone carrying this T cell receptor (beta chain) is a singleton in its sample. The record originates from a study of blood T cell repertoires in COVID-19. As for the study in general: The study drew acute and convalescent COVID-19 samples from the United States, Italy and Spain.

Methods used by the authors: How many nucleated cells were present was estimated from reference gene primer amplification. The table came from immunoSEQ multiplex PCR; TCRdb's copy has only in-frame clones and leaves some out. That table gives V, J and clone size, and the DNA gave D and trimming. The sample records about 100,000 clones, over 70% being singletons. Source material: peripheral blood. This receptor was identified in a man between 60 and 70 years old with acute or convalescent COVID-19.

CDR3 nucleotides: TGTGCCAGCAGCGTCAGGCAAGAGACCCAGTACTTC. Translating it yields CASSVRQETQYF. The chain employs TRBV28 and TRBJ2-5; D is ambiguous. CDR3 length: 12 amino acids. V was shortened by 6 bases and J by 2 bases, with 7 bases between the two germline ends. Per the germline V gene, CDR1 is MDHEN and CDR2 is SYDVKM.